Below are 23 T cell receptor beta chains sequenced from a single sample in a study of blood T cell repertoires in COVID-19. The method was immunoSEQ multiplex PCR; TCRdb's version includes in-frame clones alone and lacks a portion of them. This sample yields hundreds of thousands of clones, of which about 90% are seen a single time; 2.5% to 3% belongs to the top ten. The sequenced sample was PBMCs or T cells enriched from blood (not recorded which). The receptor source for this set is a woman under 40 who had recovered from COVID-19.

This clone was seen only once. The chain couples TRBV19 to TRBJ2-1, with D maybe TRBD2 (6 bases). CDR3 size: 13 residues. Germline V gives CDR1 LNHDA, CDR2 SQIVND (reference sequence). Trimming took off 1 base at V and 7 bases at J, with 8 bases between the two ends. In DNA form, the CDR3 reads TGTGCCAGTAGTATAGGACTAGTTAATGAGCAGTTCTTC. This encodes CASSIGLVNEQFF.

The chain uses TRBV5-1 and TRBJ2-2, with 7 bases aligning to TRBD1. CDR1 and CDR2 from the germline V gene are SGHRS and YFSETQ. The trim removed 4 bases at V and 0 bases at J, leaving 9 bases unmatched. The CDR3 is made up of 17 amino acids. CDR3 DNA sequence: TGCGCCAGCAGCGGGACAGCATTAGGCGCGAACACCGGGGAGCTGTTTTTT. Translated, it gives CASSGTALGANTGELFF.

The rearrangement joins TRBV7-9 to TRBJ1-1; 7 positions agree with TRBD1. The CDR3 has 13 residues. The V segment lost 4 bases and the J segment 11 bases; nucleotides outside the gene matches: 10. CDR1 and CDR2 (germline): SEHNR, FQNEAQ (reference sequence). Written as DNA, the CDR3 is TGTGCCAGCAGCTCCACAGTGGGGACAGAGGCTTTCTTT. It codes for CASSSTVGTEAFF.

The chain uses TRBV9 and TRBJ1-2, with a weak D call TRBD1 (6 bases). The CDR3 has 14 amino acids. Germline V lookup: CDR1 SGDLS, CDR2 YYNGEE. V lost 4 bases and J lost 8, with 18 bases in between. The CDR3 reads CASSSTGPGRGYTF. CDR3 nucleotide sequence: TGTGCCAGCAGCAGTACAGGGCCCGGAAGGGGCTACACCTTC.

The V gene is TRBV27, the J gene TRBJ2-7, with 11 bases matching TRBD2. Germline-derived CDR1 and CDR2 are MNHEY and SMNVEV (reference sequence). V dropped 5 bases and J dropped 7; count of bases not matched to a gene: 7. The CDR3 runs 14 residues. CDR3 in DNA: TGTGCCAGCAGTCCATCTAGCGGGGGGAGTGAGCAGTACTTC. Encoded protein: CASSPSSGGSEQYF.

CDR3 DNA sequence: TGTGCCAGCAGGGATTCGGGGGAAGCTTTCTTT. Translating it yields CASRDSGEAFF. J is TRBJ1-1 and V is TRBV6-6; D gene unclear. V was shortened by 6 bases and J by 8 bases, with 10 bases between the two germline ends. The CDR3 sequence is 11 residues long. The germline CDR1 and CDR2 sequences are MNHNY and SVGAGI (reference sequence).

This clone came up a few times. V and J are TRBV28 and TRBJ1-1; D call uncertain. Germline CDR1 MDHEN, CDR2 SYDVKM. The V end was cut by 5 bases, the J end by 13 bases, with 14 bases between. CDR3 length: 11 residues. The CDR3 coding sequence is TGTGCCAGCAGTCCAGATCGGAGGCGTTTCTTT. It is translated as CASSPDRRRFF. Full variable domain (remainder filled in from reference TRBV28 and TRBJ1-1): DVKVTQSSRYLVKRTGEKVFLECVQDMDHENMFWYRQDPGLGLRLIYFSYDVKMKEKGDIPEGYSVSREKKERFSLILESASTNQTSMYLCASSPDRRRFFGQGTRLTVV.

This chain connects TRBV15 to TRBJ2-1; D is ambiguous. The germline V gene encodes CDR1 LNHNV and CDR2 YYDKDF (reference sequence). Trimming shortened V by 1 base and J by 6 bases, and 4 bases separated the two germline ends. This CDR3 spans 12 amino acids. CDR3 nucleotides: TGTGCCACCAGCAGAGCGGGCAATGAGCAGTTCTTC. Amino acid sequence: CATSRAGNEQFF.

This clone was seen a single time. The V gene is TRBV6-6, the J gene TRBJ2-7, with 11 nucleotides matching TRBD2. V lost 5 bases to trimming and J lost 0 bases; unmatched junction nucleotides: 0. This CDR3 has 14 amino acids. Germline CDR1 reads MNHNY; CDR2 reads SVGAGI (reference sequence). CDR3 nucleotide sequence: TGTGCCAGCAGTGGGACTAGCGGCTCCTACGAGCAGTACTTC. Amino acids: CASSGTSGSYEQYF.

The V call is TRBV27, the J call TRBJ2-3, with 15 nucleotides matching TRBD2. The germline V gene has CDR1 MNHEY and CDR2 SMNVEV (reference sequence). This CDR3 region has 19 residues. V trimming: 5 bases; J trimming: 3 bases; junction bases outside the gene matches: 12. The CDR3 bases are TGTGCCAGCAGTCCAAATACCGGGACTAGCGGGGGGCCTACAGATACGCAGTATTTT. Its protein product is CASSPNTGTSGGPTDTQYF.

This chain connects TRBV7-8 to TRBJ1-2, with 7 bases identical to TRBD1. Trimming took 2 bases from V and 8 from J; bases not matched to a gene: 2. This CDR3 has 12 residues. Germline CDR1 SGHVS, CDR2 FQNEAQ. Here the CDR3 reads CASSLTGDGYTF. The DNA of the CDR3 is TGTGCCAGCAGCTTAACAGGGGACGGCTACACCTTC.

The J gene is TRBJ2-1, the V gene TRBV10-3; 7 bases map to TRBD2. CDR1 is ENHRY and CDR2 is SYGVKD in the germline V gene. This CDR3 spans 14 amino acids. Unmatched junction bases numbered 1, after V lost 5 bases and J lost 0 bases. The CDR3 DNA is TGTGCCATCAGTACGGGGGGCTCCTACAATGAGCAGTTCTTC. Translated, it gives CAISTGGSYNEQFF.

This chain connects TRBV7-9 to TRBJ1-4; D gene uncertain. CDR1 and CDR2 from the germline V gene are SEHNR and FQNEAQ (reference sequence). The ends were cut back, 7 bases at V and 7 bases at J, with 22 bases in the middle. This CDR3 is built from 16 residues. DNA for the CDR3: TGTGCCAGCACCCGATTCAGTGTTCGGGGAGGTGAAAAACTGTTTTTT. It translates to CASTRFSVRGGEKLFF. The complete variable domain, with remaining parts taken from reference TRBV7-9 and TRBJ1-4, reads DTGVSQNPRHKITKRGQNVTFRCDPISEHNRLYWYRQTLGQGPEFLTYFQNEAQLEKSRLLSDRFSAERPKGSFSTLEIQRTEQGDSAMYLCASTRFSVRGGEKLFFGSGTQLSVL.

The J gene is TRBJ2-3, the V gene TRBV4-2, with 11 positions matching TRBD2. After removal of 0 bases from V and 3 bases from J, the junction contained 2 bases not matched to a gene. The length of the CDR3 is 16 residues. Per germline, CDR1 LGHNA and CDR2 YNFKEQ. The chain's CDR3 is CASSQEASGRTDTQYF. CDR3 nucleotides: TGTGCCAGCAGCCAAGAGGCTAGCGGGAGGACAGATACGCAGTATTTT.

The chain uses TRBV27 and TRBJ1-1; TRBD1 matches 7 bases. Germline CDR1 reads MNHEY; CDR2 reads SMNVEV (reference sequence). This CDR3 is built from 16 residues. Trimming removed 5 bases from V and 0 bases from J; junction bases left unmatched: 9. CDR3 nucleotide sequence: TGTGCCAGCAGTCGAAGGACAGGATTCATGAACACTGAAGCTTTCTTT. Amino acids: CASSRRTGFMNTEAFF.

J is TRBJ2-7 and V is TRBV30; TRBD1 matches at 7 bases. With 0 bases clipped from V and 4 bases from J, the junction kept 9 bases outside the gene matches. The germline V gene encodes CDR1 GTSNPN and CDR2 SVGIG (reference sequence). The CDR3 length is 15 residues. CDR3 in DNA: TGTGCCTGGAGTGTACCCCGGACAGGCTATTACGAGCAGTACTTC. It translates to CAWSVPRTGYYEQYF.

The rearrangement links TRBV11-2 to TRBJ2-1; D is uncertain. Germline CDR1 reads SGHAT; CDR2 reads FQNNGV. V lost 1 base and J 6 bases, leaving 7 bases between the germline ends. There are 13 residues in the CDR3. CDR3 DNA: TGTGCCAGCAGCTTAGTCGCGGCCAATGAGCAGTTCTTC. Translating it yields CASSLVAANEQFF.

The chain recombines TRBV7-9 with TRBJ1-5, with D hard to call. V was trimmed by 5 bases and J by 10 bases, leaving 9 bases between them. The CDR3 contains 11 residues. Germline V lookup: CDR1 SEHNR, CDR2 FQNEAQ (reference sequence). Written as DNA, the CDR3 is TGTGCCAGCAGCCCCCAACAACCCCAGCATTTT. Translation: CASSPQQPQHF.

J is TRBJ2-3 and V is TRBV24-1; TRBD2 might be the D (6 bases). The V and J ends lost 5 bases and 6 bases respectively, with 8 bases between them. The CDR3 consists of 12 residues. Germline CDR1 is KGHDR and CDR2 is SFDVKD. The CDR3 DNA sequence: TGTGCCACCAGTGGAGGGAGGGATACGCAGTATTTT. The encoded protein is CATSGGRDTQYF.

The chain is built from TRBV5-8 and TRBJ1-2; TRBD1 might be the D (6 bases). V lost 2 bases and J lost 3, with 11 bases in between. Germline assignment: CDR1 SGHTS and CDR2 YDEGEE. The CDR3 loop spans 14 amino acids. The CDR3 is CASSFGGLHYGYTF. The CDR3 region has the DNA TGTGCCAGCAGCTTCGGGGGGCTGCACTATGGCTACACCTTC.

As concerns this clone: Other DNA sequences within the sample encode an identical CDR3. This chain joins TRBV18 and TRBJ2-7; TRBD1 is a possible D gene (6 bases). CDR1 is KGHSH, CDR2 LQKENI, per germline. The CDR3 length is 14 residues. The V end was cut by 3 bases, the J end by 2 bases, with 11 bases between. The CDR3 DNA sequence: TGTGCCAGCTCACCGCCAGGGGCACCCTACGAGCAGTACTTC. Its protein is CASSPPGAPYEQYF.

This clone was picked up a small number of times. The chain recombines TRBV6-1 with TRBJ1-2, with D unresolved. The CDR3 contains 15 residues. Trimming took off 0 bases at V and 4 bases at J, with 12 bases between the two ends. Germline V gives CDR1 MNHNS, CDR2 SASEGT. The CDR3, as DNA: TGTGCCAGCAGTGAAGCGGTAGAGAGACTCTATGGCTACACCTTC. It codes for CASSEAVERLYGYTF.

This clone has more than one count but fewer than ten. The chain combines TRBV27 with TRBJ1-3; D remains ambiguous. The V and J ends lost 0 bases and 2 bases respectively, with 8 bases between them. The CDR3 has 15 residues. The germline V gene encodes CDR1 MNHEY and CDR2 SMNVEV (reference sequence). This CDR3 is CASSLSGGAGNTIYF. The CDR3 bases are TGTGCCAGCAGTTTATCAGGCGGGGCTGGAAACACCATATATTTT.